Presented here are 10 T cell receptor beta chains from one specimen sequenced in a study of cytotoxic CD8 clonotypes in ibrutinib-treated CLL. TCRdb's copy holds only in-frame clones and misses some; the assay was immunoSEQ multiplex PCR. Here the sample spans 140,000 to 150,000 clones, 76% being singletons. Sequencing used PBMCs, obtained after 24 months of ibrutinib treatment. These receptors originate from a human donor with chronic lymphocytic leukemia.

The chain joins TRBV2 to TRBJ1-5; D may be TRBD1 (6 bases). Trimming stripped 6 bases from V and 6 bases from J, with 12 bases between. Germline CDR1 is SNHLY and CDR2 is FYNNEI. The CDR3 has 13 residues. CDR3 DNA sequence: TGTGCCAGCAGGCCCGAGGGGGGTCAGCCCCAGCATTTT. Translation gives CASRPEGGQPQHF.

The count of this clone is one. This sequence joins TRBV7-9 and TRBJ2-3; TRBD2 might be the D (7 bases). The V end was cut by 3 bases, the J end by 6 bases, with 13 bases between. This CDR3 has 14 residues. Germline assignment: CDR1 SEHNR and CDR2 FQNEAQ (reference sequence). The DNA for the CDR3 is TGTGCCAGCAGCTTGGGGGGGCATTCGGATACGCAGTATTTT. Translated: CASSLGGHSDTQYF.

The chain has TRBV7-3 and TRBJ2-1; possible D gene TRBD2, 6 bases. CDR3 length equals 15 residues. Per the germline V gene, CDR1 is SGHTA and CDR2 is FQGTGA. The V end lost 2 bases, the J end lost 10 bases, and 18 bases lay between the germline ends. The CDR3 is CASSLGASATGEQFF. The CDR3 nucleotides are TGTGCCAGCAGCTTAGGGGCTAGCGCCACCGGGGAGCAGTTCTTC. The variable domain in full, with the rest retrieved from reference TRBV7-3 and TRBJ2-1, is GAGVSQTPSNKVTEKGKYVELRCDPISGHTALYWYRQSLGQGPEFLIYFQGTGAADDSGLPNDRFFAVRPEGSVSTLKIQRTERGDSAVYLCASSLGASATGEQFFGPGTRLTVL.

The rearrangement uses TRBV6-6 and TRBJ1-5, with TRBD1 as a possible D gene (5 bases). Germline CDR1 is MNHNY and CDR2 is SVGAGI (reference sequence). The CDR3 totals 14 residues. The germline V and J ends were trimmed by 7 bases and 11 bases, with 21 bases remaining between them. The CDR3 sequence is CASTPGREGGAQHF. The CDR3 DNA reads as TGTGCCAGCACCCCCGGTAGGGAGGGAGGGGCCCAGCATTTT.

This sequence joins TRBV25-1 and TRBJ2-5; perhaps TRBD2 as D (7 bases). The V and J ends lost 2 bases and 5 bases respectively, with 18 bases between them. The length of the CDR3 is 16 residues. Per the germline V gene, CDR1 is MGHDK and CDR2 is SYGVNS. The CDR3 nucleotides read TGTGCCAGCAGTGAAGTGGTTCGGGGGGCCGGGGAGACCCAGTACTTC. Protein product: CASSEVVRGAGETQYF.

This clone was seen a handful of times. This rearrangement joins TRBV19 to TRBJ1-1, with TRBD1 as a possible D gene (6 bases). Germline V lookup: CDR1 LNHDA, CDR2 SQIVND (reference sequence). The ends were cut back, 6 bases at V and 8 bases at J, with 13 bases in the middle. The CDR3 is 12 residues long. CDR3 protein: CASSHRTAEAFF. The CDR3, as DNA: TGTGCCAGTAGCCACCGGACAGCAGAAGCTTTCTTT.

This chain connects TRBV18 to TRBJ2-7; possibly TRBD2 for D (7 bases). The CDR3 has 13 residues. Trimming pared 0 bases from V and 6 bases from J, leaving 9 bases between. Germline V gives CDR1 KGHSH, CDR2 LQKENI. In DNA, the CDR3 is TGTGCCAGCTCACCACCGGGGGGGCGCGAGCAGTACTTC. It specifies CASSPPGGREQYF. The entire variable domain, with the rest obtained from reference TRBV18 and TRBJ2-7, is as follows: NAGVMQNPRHLVRRRGQEARLRCSPMKGHSHVYWYRQLPEEGLKFMVYLQKENIIDESGMPKERFSAEFPKEGPSILRIQQVVRGDSAAYFCASSPPGGREQYFGPGTRLTVT.

The V and J genes are TRBV10-3 and TRBJ1-1; D not certain. The V end lost 2 bases, the J end lost 5 bases, and 15 bases lay between the germline ends. Looked up from germline, CDR1 is ENHRY and CDR2 is SYGVKD. This CDR3 spans 15 amino acids. CDR3 nucleotide sequence: TGTGCCATCAGTGAGGCCGGGTACGGAGGAACTGAAGCTTTCTTT. Translated: CAISEAGYGGTEAFF.

This clone turned up a few times. This chain joins TRBV7-2 and TRBJ1-3; tentatively, D is TRBD1 (5 bases). Germline V CDR1 and CDR2: SGHTA, FQGNSA. The CDR3 is 15 residues long. V was clipped by 0 bases and J by 1 base, with 7 bases between them. The CDR3 nucleotides are TGTGCCAGCAGCTTAGCGCCAGGGTCTGGAAACACCATATATTTT. Encoded protein: CASSLAPGSGNTIYF.

This chain uses TRBV11-2 with TRBJ2-1; tentatively, D is TRBD1 or TRBD2 (5 bases each). V was pared by 6 bases and J by 15 bases, with 24 bases between. This CDR3 is 14 amino acids long. Germline lookup yields CDR1 SGHAT and CDR2 FQNNGV. The DNA for the CDR3 is TGTGCCAGCAGTCCAACGGGACCCCCCTCAAGGAGGTTCTTC. Amino acid sequence: CASSPTGPPSRRFF.